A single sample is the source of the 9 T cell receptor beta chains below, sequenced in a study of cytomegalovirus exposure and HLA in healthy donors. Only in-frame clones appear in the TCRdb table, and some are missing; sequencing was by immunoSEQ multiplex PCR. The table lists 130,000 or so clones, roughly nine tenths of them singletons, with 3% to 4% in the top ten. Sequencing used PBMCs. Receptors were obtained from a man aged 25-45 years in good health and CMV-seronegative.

CDR3 protein: CAWSPRSTGGQETQYF. The CDR3, as DNA: TGTGCCTGGAGTCCTCGTTCCACAGGGGGCCAAGAGACCCAGTACTTC. The rearrangement links TRBV30 to TRBJ2-5; 8 nucleotides agree with TRBD1. After removal of 2 bases from V and 1 base from J, the junction contained 9 bases not matched to a gene. This CDR3 has 16 amino acids. Germline values: CDR1 GTSNPN, CDR2 SVGIG (reference sequence).

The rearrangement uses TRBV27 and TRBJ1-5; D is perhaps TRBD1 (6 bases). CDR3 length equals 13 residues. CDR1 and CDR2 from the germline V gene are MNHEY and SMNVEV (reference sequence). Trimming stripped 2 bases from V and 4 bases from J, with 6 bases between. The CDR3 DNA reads TGTGCCAGCAGTTTAAGGGGGAATCAGCCCCAGCATTTT. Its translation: CASSLRGNQPQHF.

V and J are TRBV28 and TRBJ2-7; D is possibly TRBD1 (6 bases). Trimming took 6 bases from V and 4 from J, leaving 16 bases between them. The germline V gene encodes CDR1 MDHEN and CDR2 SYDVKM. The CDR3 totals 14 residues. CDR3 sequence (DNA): TGTGCCAGCAGGCCTGGGGGCGGAAATTACGAGCAGTACTTC. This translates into CASRPGGGNYEQYF.

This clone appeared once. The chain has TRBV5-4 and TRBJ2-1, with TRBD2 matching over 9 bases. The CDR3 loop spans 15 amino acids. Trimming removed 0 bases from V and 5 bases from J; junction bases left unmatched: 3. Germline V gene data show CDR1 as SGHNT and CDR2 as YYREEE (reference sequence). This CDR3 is CASSLDSGRHNEQFF. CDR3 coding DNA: TGTGCCAGCAGCTTGGATAGCGGGAGACACAATGAGCAGTTCTTC.

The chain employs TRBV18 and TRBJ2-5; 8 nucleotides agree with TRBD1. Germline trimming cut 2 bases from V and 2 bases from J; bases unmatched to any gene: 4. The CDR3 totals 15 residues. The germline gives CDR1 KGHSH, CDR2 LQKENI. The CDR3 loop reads CASSPDGQGQETQYF. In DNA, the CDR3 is TGTGCCAGCTCACCAGATGGACAGGGTCAAGAGACCCAGTACTTC.

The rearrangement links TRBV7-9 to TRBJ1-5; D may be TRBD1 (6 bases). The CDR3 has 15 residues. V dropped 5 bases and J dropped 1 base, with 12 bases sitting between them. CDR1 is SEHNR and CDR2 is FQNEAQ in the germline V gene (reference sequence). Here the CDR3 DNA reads TGTGCCAGCAGCCCCCCAGGGGCGAGCAATCAGCCCCAGCATTTT. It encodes CASSPPGASNQPQHF.

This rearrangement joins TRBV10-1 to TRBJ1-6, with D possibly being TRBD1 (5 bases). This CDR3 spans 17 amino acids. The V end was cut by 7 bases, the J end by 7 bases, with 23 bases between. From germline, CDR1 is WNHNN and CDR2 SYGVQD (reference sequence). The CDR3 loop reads CASIGGNKALWNSPLHF. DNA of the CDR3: TGCGCCAGCATCGGGGGGAACAAGGCTCTATGGAATTCACCCCTCCACTTT.

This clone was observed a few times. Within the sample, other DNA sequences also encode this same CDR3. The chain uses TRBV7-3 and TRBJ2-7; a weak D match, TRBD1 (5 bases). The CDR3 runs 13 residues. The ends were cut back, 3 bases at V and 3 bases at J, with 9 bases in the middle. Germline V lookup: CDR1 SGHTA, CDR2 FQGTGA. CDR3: CASSFGQGYEQYF. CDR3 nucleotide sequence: TGTGCCAGCAGCTTTGGCCAGGGCTACGAGCAGTACTTC.

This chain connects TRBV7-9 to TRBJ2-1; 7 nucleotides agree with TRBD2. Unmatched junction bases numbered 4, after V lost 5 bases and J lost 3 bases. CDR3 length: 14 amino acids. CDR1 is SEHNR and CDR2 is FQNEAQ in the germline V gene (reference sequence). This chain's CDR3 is CASSPSGLYNEQFF. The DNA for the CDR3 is TGTGCCAGCAGCCCTAGCGGTCTCTACAATGAGCAGTTCTTC.